This T cell receptor (beta chain) was sequenced during a study of T cell clusters in autoimmune cytopenias. Study overall: A median of about 49,000 TRB reads per sample yielded a median approximately 2,400 distinct clonotypes. Notes on the study in general: TRB repertoire shifts in secondary cytopenia and chronic lymphocytic leukemia mostly reflected lymphoma, not autoimmunity. Primary autoimmune cytopenia patients seemingly lacked the physiological T cell clusters found in healthy donors. The cluster-lack signature was not seen for secondary cytopenia versus chronic lymphocytic leukemia.

TRB was amplified from about 270 ng of peripheral blood genomic DNA per sample. Concerning this clonotype: Its antigen remains unidentified.

TRB rearrangements were amplified by touch-down multiplex PCR with mixed TRB-A/B primers. No DNA is given; TCRdb re-called the multiplex PCR reads and lists each CDR3 protein once. There are roughly 2,100 distinct CDR3 sequences in the sample, with 25% to 30% held by the top ten. Germline values: CDR1 SNHLY, CDR2 FYNNEI. This CDR3 spans 13 amino acids. This clonotype originated in a human donor with an autoimmune cytopenia or autoimmune hepatitis (not recorded which). The genes are TRBV2 and TRBJ1-1. The sample comprised peripheral blood. CDR3 in amino acids: CASSGRVGTEAFF.